The source of this T cell receptor beta chain is a study of T cell changes during pregnancy in multiple sclerosis. Sequencing used immunoSEQ multiplex PCR; TCRdb keeps in-frame clones, though not all of them. This table has about 48,000 clones, 88% appearing once. Unmatched junction bases numbered 6, after V lost 6 bases and J lost 6 bases. The CDR3 contains 13 residues. Germline lookup yields CDR1 SGHTA and CDR2 FQGTGA. The material was CD4+ T cells from peripheral blood mononuclear cells, obtained in the second trimester of pregnancy. The source is a female donor with multiple sclerosis, enrolled in a pregnancy study. The rearrangement joins TRBV7-3 to TRBJ2-3, with 7 bases matching TRBD2. Here the CDR3 reads CASSLRRGDTQYF. CDR3 nucleotides: TGTGCCAGCAGTCTCAGGCGGGGGGATACGCAGTATTTT.